This entry is about one T cell receptor (beta chain). TCRdb's table, derived via immunoSEQ multiplex PCR, lists solely in-frame clones and lacks some. The table lists some 180,000 clones, about 88% of them singletons, with 15% to 20% in the top ten. This record comes from a study of blood T cell repertoires in COVID-19. Germline V gene lookup returns CDR1 LNHNV and CDR2 YYDKDF (reference sequence). The CDR3 has 17 amino acids. V shed 3 bases and J 1 base; nucleotides not matched to a gene: 11. Seattle enrolled patients during active infection and tracked them longitudinally. The source of this sequence is a man over 45 with COVID-19, enrolled during active disease. This chain links TRBV15 with TRBJ2-7, with 8 bases aligning to TRBD2. The material sequenced was peripheral blood. For the CDR3, the DNA is TGTGCCACCAGCAGGGGCCGTCTCGGGGGGGCTTCCTACGAGCAGTACTTC. Its protein is CATSRGRLGGASYEQYF.